The clone carrying this T cell receptor (beta chain) was detected only a few times. Its antigen is undetermined. This sample stems from a study of T cells in Graves' hyperthyroidism and ophthalmopathy. Whole-study results and caveats: Classification by a 13 V-J model distinguished ophthalmopathy from stable hyperthyroidism.

This CDR3 comprises 13 residues. The V gene lost 1 base and the J gene lost 5 bases, with 6 bases spanning the gap. Per germline, CDR1 MGHRA and CDR2 YSYEKL. Newly diagnosed hyperthyroidism patients aged 18 to 65 years had disease lasting under 2 months. The study left out patients who had uncontrolled infection, other autoimmune disease, pregnancy or lactation. The blood was taken when hyperthyroidism was first diagnosed, before any ophthalmopathy symptoms showed up. There were TCR beta CDR3 regions amplified from RNA transcripts. HTBI primers were the set used in a first-round RT-PCR of the TCR CDR3. Each CDR3 protein gets one entry after TCRdb re-called the multiplex PCR reads with MiXCR. The data hold nearly 600,000 distinct CDR3 sequences, with roughly 13% observed a single time.

The TCR comes from a woman in her 30s with Graves' hyperthyroidism that later progressed to Graves' ophthalmopathy. The sequencing sample was made of blood. This rearrangement joins TRBV4-1 to TRBJ2-1; D may be TRBD1 (6 bases). DNA for the CDR3: TGCGCCAGCAGCCAAGCAGGGGACAATGAGCAGTTCTTC. Its translation: CASSQAGDNEQFF.